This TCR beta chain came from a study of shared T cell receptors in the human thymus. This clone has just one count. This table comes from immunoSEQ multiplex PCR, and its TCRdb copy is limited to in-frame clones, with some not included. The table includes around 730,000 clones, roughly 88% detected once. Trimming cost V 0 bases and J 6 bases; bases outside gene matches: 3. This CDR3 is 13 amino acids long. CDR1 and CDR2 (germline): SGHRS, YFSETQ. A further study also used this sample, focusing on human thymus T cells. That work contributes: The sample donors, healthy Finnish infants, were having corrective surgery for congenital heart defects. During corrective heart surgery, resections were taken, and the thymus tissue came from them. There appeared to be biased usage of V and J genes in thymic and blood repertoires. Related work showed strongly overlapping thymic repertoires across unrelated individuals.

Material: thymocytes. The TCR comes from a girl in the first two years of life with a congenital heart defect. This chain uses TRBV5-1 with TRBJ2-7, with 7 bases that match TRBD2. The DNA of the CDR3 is TGCGCCAGCAGCTTGGGCGGGGGAACCGAGCAGTACTTC. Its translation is CASSLGGGTEQYF.